Here is one TCR beta chain with its context. Its specificity is not known. The naive CD8 subset, CD45RO-negative cells positively selected for CCR7, excluded terminally differentiated effector memory CD45RA+ cells. The source of the sample is a study of shared clonotypes between healthy human individuals. Overall study context: CD4 naive cells filled three plates per donor, CD4 memory three, CD8 naive two and CD8 memory one. Study-wide results and caveats: Researchers sampled only blood; tissue repertoires likely differ. Around 5% of naive CD4 clonotypes were common to a handful of donors. Unshared clonotypes carried lower generation probabilities than those common to all four donors.

Generated by immunoSEQ multiplex PCR, the TCRdb table keeps only in-frame clones and is missing some. The sample shows under 700,000 clones, approximately 96% of them seen only once. In germline, CDR1 is MNHEY, CDR2 SMNVEV (reference sequence). The CDR3 contains 14 residues. The V gene end was trimmed by 5 bases and the J gene end by 4 bases; junction bases not matched to a gene: 3. The sequencing input was naive CD8+ T cells sorted from blood. The sequence came from a woman in her 30s in good health. The chain uses TRBV27 and TRBJ2-7; 12 nucleotides align to TRBD2. The CDR3 DNA is TGTGCCAGCAGTCCGACTAGCGGGAGTTACGAGCAGTACTTC. Its protein product is CASSPTSGSYEQYF.